The text below deals with one TCR beta chain. The sample holds a few counts of this clonotype. Its cognate antigen has yet to be identified. Nothing much larger sits one base from this clone, and base qualities are not available. The data derive from a study of molecular identifiers for immune sequencing clone quantification (dated by TCRdb to the late 2010s). Regarding the complete study: For a replicate experiment, RNA from roughly 20,000 or 100,000 naive CD8 T cells was divided into five aliquots, and four of the five aliquots were sequenced. This methods study benchmarked molecular-identifier clustering-based TCR repertoire sequencing (MIDCIRS) and TCR RNA copy counting, using CD8 T cells to do so.

The CDR3 has 16 amino acids, counting the end cysteine and phenylalanine. Only the CDR3 DNA is retained, 48 bases long and in frame from the first base. Compared with germline, V lacks 1 base and J lacks 5 bases; bases without a gene match: 8. The germline V gene supplies CDR1 MDHEN and CDR2 SYDVKM. Libraries of naive CD8 T cells were generated from roughly 18,000 to 920,000 sorted cells, with 10%, 30% or 50% of the purified RNA used. Naive CD8 T cells were FACS-sorted as CD8+CD4-CCR7+CD45RA+ on a BD FACSAria II into RLT Plus buffer. To test detection sensitivity, Jurkat RNA equal to over nine TCR copies was added to samples of roughly 18,000-1,100,000 naive CD8 T cells. CD8 T cells were enriched using RosetteSep CD8+ T Cell Enrichment Cocktail and Ficoll-Paque, and the enriched cells then underwent ACK red cell lysis. The investigation overall reported the following: Modeling gave about 3 recovered TCR RNA copies per cell versus roughly 10 by digital PCR, implying around 30% capture efficiency. Highly expanded clone sizes could be underestimated because identical TCR molecules may share a barcode. In CMV-specific effector cells, clones with more than 20 RNA copies contained over 99% of molecules, whereas in naive cells such clones contained under 1% of molecules. Spiked-in Jurkat TCR RNA equivalent to a single cell was reported to be detectable even among 850,000 to 1,000,000 naive CD8 T cells. Naive libraries contained spiked-in Jurkat TCR RNA (roughly 10 copies' worth), which is not part of the donor repertoire. Without barcode sub-clustering, chimeric consensus sequences inflated TCR diversity; chimeras reached as high as 47%.

The library came from PCR. TCRdb names Illumina HiSeq 4000 as the instrument used. Bulk TCR libraries were generated as previously described, with the TCR primers listed in Table S5 used. The Qiagen AllPrep DNA/RNA kit was used to purify total RNA. Before analysis, reads from multiple sequencing runs of one library were combined. The authors' pipeline ran thus. Only reads with exact TCR constant sequence were kept, trimmed to 150 nt, and grouped by their 12-nt molecular barcodes. Reads in each barcode group were sub-clustered using a 15% Levenshtein threshold, and a quality-weighted consensus sequence was built for each RNA molecule. Non-functional sequences were filtered out, along with any lower-count sequence sitting one edit away from another sequence. On the basis of fitting two negative binomial distributions, barcode sub-clusters with fewer than 20% of the maximum read count were discarded. Clones were called with MiXCR by TCRdb after fastp trimmed the public reads at Q25, and only in-frame beta chains were retained. Rows matching on CDR3 protein sequence are summarized as one entry with the most common DNA and genes. The V and J calls and clone size come from TCRdb's table, not from the authors' own analysis. In this sample the table shows about 640,000 distinct CDR3 sequences, about 20% of which occur a single time. The ten largest clones capture roughly 0.85% of the sample.

Specimen: naive CD8+ T cells from blood, with Jurkat cell RNA spiked in. The cell subset or site label on this specimen signifies: FACS-sorted CD8+CD4-CCR7+CD45RA+ naive T cells. The chain uses TRBV28 and TRBJ2-1; TRBD1 fits 7 bases in the junction. The receptor was isolated from a human donor in good health. Some libraries in this study had Jurkat cell RNA spiked in. The nucleotides are TGTGCCAGCAGTTTATTGGCAGGGGGATTGGACAATGAGCAGTTCTTC. It is translated as CASSLLAGGLDNEQFF.